The 26 T cell receptor beta chains presented below share a single source sample, sequenced in a study of cytomegalovirus exposure and HLA in healthy donors. The PCR was carried out with 60 Vbeta primers and 13 Jbeta primers. Clones were read by immunoSEQ multiplex PCR, and TCRdb kept only the in-frame ones, dropping some. Here the sample spans 150,000 or so clones, approximately 72% being singletons. Sequenced material: PBMCs. The receptor source for this set is a human donor in good health.

This chain joins TRBV7-9 and TRBJ1-4; no firm D call. Trimming shortened V by 4 bases and J by 7 bases, and 10 bases separated the two germline ends. Germline values: CDR1 SEHNR, CDR2 FQNEAQ (reference sequence). This CDR3 comprises 13 residues. The CDR3 nucleotides are TGTGCCAGCAGCTCCGTCCTCTCTGAAAAACTGTTTTTT. Protein: CASSSVLSEKLFF.

The J gene is TRBJ2-1, the V gene TRBV5-6, with TRBD2 matching over 8 bases. The length of the CDR3 is 16 residues. V dropped 4 bases and J dropped 0; count of bases not matched to a gene: 6. The V gene's germline CDR1 is SGHDT and CDR2 YYEEEE. For the CDR3, the DNA is TGTGCCAGCAGCCCCTTAGCGGGGAGCTCCTACAATGAGCAGTTCTTC. The encoded protein is CASSPLAGSSYNEQFF.

The V and J genes are TRBV7-9 and TRBJ2-3, with 7 bases lining up with TRBD1. This CDR3 region has 17 residues. Germline V gene sequence: CDR1 SEHNR, CDR2 FQNEAQ (reference sequence). V trimming: 1 base; J trimming: 2 bases; junction bases outside the gene matches: 9. The CDR3: CASSLVVGQSYTDTQYF. CDR3 coding DNA: TGTGCCAGCAGCTTAGTCGTGGGACAGAGTTACACAGATACGCAGTATTTT.

The chain employs TRBV7-8 and TRBJ2-7; D unresolved. CDR3 length equals 11 residues. CDR1 is SGHVS, CDR2 FQNEAQ, per germline. Trimming took off 5 bases at V and 4 bases at J, with 6 bases between the two ends. Here the CDR3 reads CASSTQYEQYF. The CDR3 DNA sequence: TGTGCCAGCAGCACCCAGTACGAGCAGTACTTC.

Written as DNA, the CDR3 is TGTGCCAGCGGCCCGGGGGTCTACGAGCAGTACTTC. Amino acid sequence: CASGPGVYEQYF. The V call is TRBV27, the J call TRBJ2-7, with D perhaps TRBD2 (6 bases). The CDR3 totals 12 residues. Germline CDR1 MNHEY, CDR2 SMNVEV (reference sequence). The V and J ends lost 8 bases and 3 bases respectively, with 11 bases between them.

The gene calls are TRBV7-2 and TRBJ1-4, with no clear D. CDR3 length: 15 amino acids. Germline CDR1 and CDR2: SGHTA and FQGNSA. The V gene lost 4 bases and the J gene lost 0 bases, with 9 bases spanning the gap. CDR3 DNA: TGTGCCAGCAGCTCACGAGGGACAACTAATGAAAAACTGTTTTTT. It codes for CASSSRGTTNEKLFF.

The chain is built from TRBV4-1 and TRBJ2-3, with 14 bases matching TRBD2. The CDR3 is made up of 16 amino acids. The ends lost 3 bases at V and 12 bases at J; junction bases unmatched: 11. CDR1 is MGHRA and CDR2 is YSYEKL in the germline V gene. CDR3 nucleotide sequence: TGCGCCAGCAGCCAGGAGGAGACTAGCGGGGGGGCCCCCCAGTATTTT. Translating it yields CASSQEETSGGAPQYF.

This clone was seen more than once but under ten times. This chain connects TRBV27 to TRBJ2-3, with 11 bases identical to TRBD2. This CDR3 spans 15 amino acids. Germline V gene data show CDR1 as MNHEY and CDR2 as SMNVEV (reference sequence). J lost 6 bases, V lost 6 bases, and 8 bases had no gene match. The CDR3 here is CASSRGTSGRDTQYF. CDR3 DNA: TGTGCCAGCAGCCGAGGGACTAGCGGAAGGGATACGCAGTATTTT.

The CDR3 nucleotides read TGCGCCAGCAGCCAGCCCGACAGTTCTCGGGGCTACACCTTC. It translates to CASSQPDSSRGYTF. This chain uses TRBV4-1 with TRBJ1-2, with D perhaps TRBD1 (5 bases). Per the germline V gene, CDR1 is MGHRA and CDR2 is YSYEKL. V was pared by 3 bases and J by 8 bases, with 16 bases between. The CDR3 is 14 amino acids.

The chain recombines TRBV15 with TRBJ1-5, with D perhaps matching TRBD1 (6 bases). CDR1 and CDR2 (germline): LNHNV, YYDKDF (reference sequence). The CDR3 is made up of 16 amino acids. The V end was cut by 5 bases, the J end by 3 bases, with 17 bases between. The CDR3 sequence: CATSGYYGTINQPQHF. The CDR3 DNA reads as TGTGCCACCAGCGGATATTACGGGACAATCAATCAGCCCCAGCATTTT.

Concerning this clone itself: Other DNA sequences in this sample translate to the same CDR3. V gene TRBV10-3 combines with J gene TRBJ1-5; D not resolved. This CDR3 region has 13 residues. The ends were cut back, 6 bases at V and 0 bases at J, with 6 bases in the middle. CDR1 is ENHRY, CDR2 SYGVKD, per germline. CDR3 nucleotide sequence: TGTGCCATCAGCCGGGATAGCAATCAGCCCCAGCATTTT. Translated, it gives CAISRDSNQPQHF.

V usage is TRBV7-2 and J usage is TRBJ2-7; 8 nucleotides agree with TRBD1. CDR1 is SGHTA, CDR2 FQGNSA, per germline. This CDR3 is built from 15 residues. V dropped 0 bases and J dropped 4; count of bases not matched to a gene: 5. The CDR3 nucleotides are TGTGCCAGCAGCTTAGCGGGACAGGTACAGTACGAGCAGTACTTC. Its protein product is CASSLAGQVQYEQYF.

Concerning this clone: Other DNA sequences in this sample translate to the same CDR3. The chain links TRBV5-1 to TRBJ1-5; the D gene is possibly TRBD1 (6 bases). The V gene's germline CDR1 is SGHRS and CDR2 YFSETQ. The CDR3 has 15 amino acids. With 4 bases removed from V and 2 bases from J, the gap between germline ends came to 13 bases. The CDR3 reads CASSPNAGGNQPQHF. CDR3 bases: TGCGCCAGCAGCCCAAACGCAGGGGGCAATCAGCCCCAGCATTTT.

The V call is TRBV5-1, the J call TRBJ2-2, with TRBD1 as a possible D gene (6 bases). This CDR3 has 15 amino acids. Between the trimmed V and J ends, which lost 4 bases and 4 bases, there was a span of 14 bases. Germline lookup yields CDR1 SGHRS and CDR2 YFSETQ. The CDR3 sequence: CASSPWDKLTGELFF. The CDR3 DNA reads TGCGCCAGCAGCCCCTGGGACAAACTCACCGGGGAGCTGTTTTTT. Full variable domain (missing parts from reference TRBV5-1 and TRBJ2-2): KAGVTQTPRYLIKTRGQQVTLSCSPISGHRSVSWYQQTPGQGLQFLFEYFSETQRNKGNFPGRFSGRQFSNSRSEMNVSTLELGDSALYLCASSPWDKLTGELFFGEGSRLTVL.

The chain couples TRBV7-8 to TRBJ2-5; TRBD2 matches 10 bases. Germline loops: CDR1 SGHVS, CDR2 FQNEAQ. The trim removed 6 bases at V and 5 bases at J, leaving 6 bases unmatched. This CDR3 contains 14 residues. CDR3: CASRGLASMETQYF. The CDR3 DNA sequence: TGTGCCAGCAGGGGACTAGCGAGTATGGAGACCCAGTACTTC. The full variable domain, its missing parts supplied by reference TRBV7-8 and TRBJ2-5, is GAGVSQSPRYKVAKRGQDVALRCDPISGHVSLFWYQQALGQGPEFLTYFQNEAQLDKSGLPSDRFFAERPEGSVSTLKIQRTQQEDSAVYLCASRGLASMETQYFGPGTRLLVL.

This chain connects TRBV6-6 to TRBJ1-6, with D hard to call. Germline loops: CDR1 MNHNY, CDR2 SVGAGI (reference sequence). The V end lost 5 bases, the J end lost 4 bases, and 6 bases lay between the germline ends. This CDR3 has 13 residues. The CDR3 spells CASSLGYNSPLHF. The DNA of the CDR3 is TGTGCCAGCAGTCTAGGTTATAATTCACCCCTCCACTTT.

The chain couples TRBV5-3 to TRBJ1-1, with 9 bases aligning to TRBD1. TRBV5-3 qualifies as an ORF whose function is uncertain. Trimming removed 4 bases from V and 11 bases from J; junction bases left unmatched: 21. The CDR3 length is 17 residues. The CDR3 is CARSPVTRGQGNGDAFF. The CDR3 region has the DNA TGTGCCAGAAGCCCTGTGACCAGGGGACAGGGTAACGGCGACGCTTTCTTT.

This clone was detected a few times. The CDR3 sequence: CASSRNRGRVYEQYF. The CDR3, as DNA: TGTGCCAGCAGCCGCAACAGGGGCCGAGTTTACGAGCAGTACTTC. V and J are TRBV14 and TRBJ2-7; 7 bases agree with TRBD1. The V gene end was trimmed by 4 bases and the J gene end by 4 bases; junction bases not matched to a gene: 10. The CDR3 covers 15 residues. The V gene's germline CDR1 is SGHDN and CDR2 FVKESK.

The chain joins TRBV6-1 to TRBJ2-5; 9 positions agree with TRBD1. The V and J ends lost 6 bases and 6 bases, in that order; junction bases with no gene match: 11. The CDR3 runs 15 residues. Germline lookup yields CDR1 MNHNS and CDR2 SASEGT. The CDR3: CASSHLGQGRKTQYF. Here the CDR3 DNA reads TGTGCCAGCAGCCACCTGGGACAGGGACGGAAGACCCAGTACTTC.

J is TRBJ2-1 and V is TRBV19; D is undetermined. This CDR3 is built from 13 residues. V dropped 5 bases and J dropped 0 bases, with 5 bases sitting between them. The V gene's germline CDR1 is LNHDA and CDR2 SQIVND (reference sequence). CDR3 DNA sequence: TGTGCCAGTAGTCCGAGCTCCTACAATGAGCAGTTCTTC. Its protein product is CASSPSSYNEQFF. Based on the CDR3 plus reference TRBV19 and TRBJ2-1, the full variable domain is DGGITQSPKYLFRKEGQNVTLSCEQNLNHDAMYWYRQDPGQGLRLIYYSQIVNDFQKGDIAEGYSVSREKKESFPLTVTSAQKNPTAFYLCASSPSSYNEQFFGPGTRLTVL.

The rearrangement links TRBV20-1 to TRBJ1-2, with D perhaps matching TRBD1 (6 bases). Germline-derived CDR1 and CDR2 are DFQATT and SNEGSKA (reference sequence). The CDR3 spans 11 residues. The CDR3 here is CRFRGGYGYTF. The CDR3 DNA follows: TGCAGATTTAGAGGGGGCTATGGCTACACCTTC.

The rearrangement joins TRBV4-3 to TRBJ2-3; tentatively, D is TRBD2 (6 bases). CDR3 length: 19 amino acids. The germline V gene encodes CDR1 LGHNA and CDR2 YSLEER. Between the trimmed V and J ends, which lost 0 bases and 3 bases, there was a span of 22 bases. CDR3 nucleotide sequence: TGCGCCAGCAGCCAAGATTTACCCGGACTACTCAGGTTAACAGATACGCAGTATTTT. The encoded protein is CASSQDLPGLLRLTDTQYF.

This clone showed up just a few times. The rearrangement joins TRBV4-1 to TRBJ2-1, with 12 bases fitting TRBD2. The CDR3 is 14 amino acids. With V trimmed by 4 bases and J by 10 bases, 5 bases remained unmatched. Germline CDR1 MGHRA, CDR2 YSYEKL. CDR3 protein: CASSPGLAGDEQFF. CDR3 nucleotide sequence: TGCGCCAGCAGCCCGGGACTAGCGGGTGACGAGCAGTTCTTC.

This chain uses TRBV30 with TRBJ1-1; 11 bases agree with TRBD1. Trimming at V came to 0 bases and at J to 3 bases, leaving 3 bases not matched to a gene. Germline V gives CDR1 GTSNPN, CDR2 SVGIG (reference sequence). CDR3 length: 15 amino acids. This CDR3 reads CAWSVGDRGDTEAFF. The DNA for the CDR3 is TGTGCCTGGAGTGTGGGGGACAGGGGGGACACTGAAGCTTTCTTT. Drawing the rest from reference TRBV30 and TRBJ1-1, the complete variable domain is SQTIHQWPATLVQPVGSPLSLECTVEGTSNPNLYWYRQAAGRGLQLLFYSVGIGQISSEVPQNLSASRPQDRQFILSSKKLLLSDSGFYLCAWSVGDRGDTEAFFGQGTRLTVV.

The V and J genes are TRBV11-3 and TRBJ2-2, with TRBD1 matching over 7 bases. The germline gives CDR1 SGHNT, CDR2 YENEEA. V shed 1 base, J shed 3 bases, and the junction held 2 bases outside the gene matches. The CDR3 length is 15 residues. CDR3: CASSLGQGDTGELFF. The DNA for the CDR3 is TGTGCCAGCAGCTTAGGACAGGGCGACACCGGGGAGCTGTTTTTT.

V is TRBV4-1 and J is TRBJ2-1, with TRBD1 matching 8 bases. Germline V CDR1 and CDR2: MGHRA, YSYEKL. V dropped 3 bases and J dropped 8; count of bases not matched to a gene: 12. The CDR3 is 16 amino acids. Here the CDR3 reads CASSHHRDRPYHEQFF. The CDR3 region has the DNA TGCGCCAGCAGCCACCACCGGGACAGGCCTTACCATGAGCAGTTCTTC.